These 9 T cell receptor beta chains share one sample of origin, sequenced in a study of cytomegalovirus exposure and HLA in healthy donors. Both 60 Vbeta primers and 13 Jbeta primers went into the PCR. The table came from immunoSEQ multiplex PCR; TCRdb's copy has only in-frame clones and leaves some out. The sample lists around 170,000 clones, more than 65% occurring once. Sequenced: PBMCs. These receptors all stem from a man aged 50 or older in good health and CMV-seronegative.

This clone was counted only a few times. This specimen includes other DNA sequences encoding the same CDR3. The CDR3: CASSPRQGGEAFF. The CDR3 DNA follows: TGTGCCAGCAGTCCACGACAGGGAGGAGAAGCTTTCTTT. The chain employs TRBV27 and TRBJ1-1, with TRBD1 matching 7 bases. Germline CDR1 and CDR2: MNHEY and SMNVEV (reference sequence). This CDR3 spans 13 amino acids. Trimming cost V 5 bases and J 8 bases; bases outside gene matches: 8.

The chain is built from TRBV5-1 and TRBJ1-2, with 7 bases matching TRBD1. The V gene's germline CDR1 is SGHRS and CDR2 YFSETQ. CDR3 length equals 14 residues. V trimming: 4 bases; J trimming: 4 bases; junction bases outside the gene matches: 7. CDR3 protein: CASSVTGPFYGYTF. The CDR3 DNA follows: TGCGCCAGCAGCGTGACAGGGCCTTTCTATGGCTACACCTTC.

The CDR3 reads CASMDVTGVGYTF. CDR3 DNA: TGTGCCAGCATGGATGTTACAGGGGTTGGCTACACCTTC. The chain has TRBV2 and TRBJ1-2; TRBD1 matches at 7 bases. In germline, CDR1 is SNHLY, CDR2 FYNNEI. Germline trimming cut 7 bases from V and 7 bases from J; bases unmatched to any gene: 9. The length of the CDR3 is 13 residues.

The J gene is TRBJ1-1, the V gene TRBV7-9, with a weak D call TRBD1 (6 bases). The V end was cut by 5 bases, the J end by 0 bases, with 16 bases between. CDR3 size: 16 residues. Germline CDR1 and CDR2: SEHNR and FQNEAQ (reference sequence). CDR3 protein: CASSPQGTLLNTEAFF. The CDR3 DNA reads as TGTGCCAGCAGCCCTCAGGGGACCCTGCTGAACACTGAAGCTTTCTTT.

A few counts support this clone. The chain recombines TRBV27 with TRBJ1-6; unclear D gene. V lost 5 bases and J 8 bases, leaving 13 bases between the germline ends. The CDR3 consists of 14 residues. Germline-derived CDR1 and CDR2 are MNHEY and SMNVEV (reference sequence). CDR3 amino acids: CASSTGNLYSPLHF. As DNA, the CDR3 is TGTGCCAGCAGTACCGGGAATTTGTATTCACCCCTCCACTTT.

The rearrangement uses TRBV20-1 and TRBJ2-1, with D possibly TRBD1 on 6 matching bases. V lost 6 bases and J lost 9, with 9 bases in between. The CDR3 is 10 residues long. Germline V gene sequence: CDR1 DFQATT, CDR2 SNEGSKA (reference sequence). The CDR3 region has the DNA TGCAGTGCCCTAGGGGGTGAGCAGTTCTTC. This codes for CSALGGEQFF.

The genes are TRBV6-5 and TRBJ1-5, with D unclear. Trimming stripped 6 bases from V and 1 base from J, with 13 bases between. Germline V gives CDR1 MNHEY, CDR2 SVGAGI. The CDR3 runs to 15 residues. The CDR3 sequence: CASSPTLDSNQPQHF. The CDR3 nucleotides are TGTGCCAGCAGCCCCACACTAGACAGCAATCAGCCCCAGCATTTT.

This clone showed up just a few times. This sequence joins TRBV18 and TRBJ2-1, with D possibly TRBD2 on 5 matching bases. The V gene lost 1 base and the J gene lost 0 bases, with 7 bases spanning the gap. The CDR3 has 15 residues. From germline, CDR1 is KGHSH and CDR2 LQKENI. The CDR3 sequence is CASSPLGDSYNEQFF. The CDR3 DNA follows: TGTGCCAGCTCACCACTCGGGGACTCCTACAATGAGCAGTTCTTC.

The V and J genes are TRBV5-1 and TRBJ1-1, with 7 positions matching TRBD1. The CDR3 sequence is 15 residues long. With V trimmed by 3 bases and J by 0 bases, 5 bases remained unmatched. Germline values: CDR1 SGHRS, CDR2 YFSETQ. CDR3 region: CASSWTGAMNTEAFF. CDR3 nucleotides: TGCGCCAGCAGCTGGACAGGAGCCATGAACACTGAAGCTTTCTTT.